The rows below give T cell receptor beta chains drawn from one sample of a study of early T cells in non-severe SARS-CoV-2 infection. MiXCR, run by TCRdb on the 5' RACE reads, gives a single entry per CDR3 protein. The sample yields fewer than 35,000 distinct CDR3 sequences, 5.6% seen once. Sequencing was carried out using whole blood. These receptors all come from an adult who was a healthcare worker with PCR-confirmed SARS-CoV-2 infection or an uninfected control (not recorded which). Each CDR3 is given with its conserved first and last residue.

v_call: TRBV12-3/TRBV12-4
cdr3_aa: CASLGTSGTYNEQFF

v_call: TRBV7-9
cdr3_aa: CASSPTVTDTQYF

v_call: TRBV19
cdr3_aa: CASTSSGANVLTF

v_call: TRBV9
cdr3_aa: CASSVGLLGTTSDEETQYF

v_call: TRBV19
cdr3_aa: CASTQSLAGGNEQFF

v_call: TRBV7-3
cdr3_aa: CASSPGTSGEQYF

v_call: TRBV4-3
cdr3_aa: CASSQDLRHGSYGYTF

v_call: TRBV10-1
cdr3_aa: CASSEGDSSGNTIYF

v_call: TRBV7-9
cdr3_aa: CASSFPSLGETQYF

v_call: TRBV2
cdr3_aa: CATQDMNTGELFF

v_call: TRBV6-5
cdr3_aa: CASSLTGVGTEAFF

v_call: TRBV6-2/TRBV6-3
cdr3_aa: CASSPPMTGASGVQFF

v_call: TRBV24-1
cdr3_aa: CATSDPRSGAGTDTQYF

v_call: TRBV5-6
cdr3_aa: CASSSSQGRTEAFF

v_call: TRBV20-1
cdr3_aa: CSAQGPDRSQYF

v_call: TRBV5-1
cdr3_aa: CASSLGVGLQETQYF

v_call: TRBV28
cdr3_aa: CASSQGLANYEQYF

v_call: TRBV20-1
cdr3_aa: CSARVQGDTEAFF

v_call: TRBV30
cdr3_aa: CAWTTGDFFNSPLHF

v_call: TRBV20-1
cdr3_aa: CSASDGQYQETQYF

v_call: TRBV12-3/TRBV12-4
cdr3_aa: CASRSARPRGTDTQYF

v_call: TRBV28
cdr3_aa: CASTIAGEGQPQHF

v_call: TRBV7-3
cdr3_aa: CASSLLGSMNTEAFF